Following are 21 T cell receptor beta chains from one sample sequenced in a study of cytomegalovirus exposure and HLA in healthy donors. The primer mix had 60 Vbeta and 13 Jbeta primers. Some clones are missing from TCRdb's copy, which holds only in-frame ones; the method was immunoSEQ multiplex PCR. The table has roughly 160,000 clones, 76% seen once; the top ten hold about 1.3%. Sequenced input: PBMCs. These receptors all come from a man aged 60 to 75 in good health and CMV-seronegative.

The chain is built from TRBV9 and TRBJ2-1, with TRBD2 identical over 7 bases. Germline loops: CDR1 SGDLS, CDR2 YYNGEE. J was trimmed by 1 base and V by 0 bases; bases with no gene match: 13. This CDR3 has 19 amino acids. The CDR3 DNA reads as TGTGCCAGCAGCGTAGTTAGCAGCGGGAACGTAGGGTCCTACAATGAGCAGTTCTTC. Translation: CASSVVSSGNVGSYNEQFF.

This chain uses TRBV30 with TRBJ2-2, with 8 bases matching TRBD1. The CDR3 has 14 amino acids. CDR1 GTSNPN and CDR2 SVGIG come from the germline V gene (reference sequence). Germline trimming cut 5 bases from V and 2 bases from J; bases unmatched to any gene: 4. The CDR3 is CAWPGQANTGELFF. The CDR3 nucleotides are TGTGCCTGGCCGGGACAGGCTAACACCGGGGAGCTGTTTTTT.

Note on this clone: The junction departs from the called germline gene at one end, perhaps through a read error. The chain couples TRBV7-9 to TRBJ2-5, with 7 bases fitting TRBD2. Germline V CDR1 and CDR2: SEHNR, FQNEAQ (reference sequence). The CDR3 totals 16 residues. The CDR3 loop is CASSLGTGGYQEAQYF. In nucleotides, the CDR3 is TGTGCCAGCAGCTTGGGCACGGGAGGATACCAAGAGGCCCAGTACTTC.

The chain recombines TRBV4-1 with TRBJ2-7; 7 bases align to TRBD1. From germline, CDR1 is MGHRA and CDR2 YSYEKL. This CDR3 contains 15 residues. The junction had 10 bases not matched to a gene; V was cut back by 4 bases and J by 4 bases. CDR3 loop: CASSLSTGRRYEQYF. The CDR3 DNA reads TGCGCCAGCAGCCTTTCGACAGGGAGACGATACGAGCAGTACTTC.

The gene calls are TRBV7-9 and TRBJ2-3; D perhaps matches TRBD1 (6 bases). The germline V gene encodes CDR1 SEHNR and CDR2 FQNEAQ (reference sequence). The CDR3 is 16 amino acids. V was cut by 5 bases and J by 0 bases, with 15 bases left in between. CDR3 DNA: TGTGCCAGCAGCCCCGGGGACACCGCTAGCACAGATACGCAGTATTTT. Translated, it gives CASSPGDTASTDTQYF.

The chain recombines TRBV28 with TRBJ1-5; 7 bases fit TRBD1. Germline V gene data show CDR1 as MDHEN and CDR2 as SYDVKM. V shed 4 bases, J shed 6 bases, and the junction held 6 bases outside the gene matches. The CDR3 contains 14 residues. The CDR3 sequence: CASSSHRGSQPQHF. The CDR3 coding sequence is TGTGCCAGCAGTTCGCACAGGGGAAGTCAGCCCCAGCATTTT.

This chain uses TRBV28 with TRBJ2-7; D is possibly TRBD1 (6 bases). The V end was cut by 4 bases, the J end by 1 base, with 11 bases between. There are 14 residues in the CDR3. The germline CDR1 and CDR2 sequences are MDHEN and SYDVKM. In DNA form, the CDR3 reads TGTGCCAGCAGTTCTACTGACAGGTCCTACGAGCAGTACTTC. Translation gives CASSSTDRSYEQYF.

The CDR3 region is CASSNNPQGNGNEQFF. The CDR3 DNA is TGTGCCAGCAGCAATAACCCTCAGGGGAACGGCAATGAGCAGTTCTTC. This chain uses TRBV21-1 with TRBJ2-1; the D call of TRBD1 is as the table states it, not checked on the DNA. TRBV21-1 is classified as a pseudogene. The CDR3 is 16 amino acids.

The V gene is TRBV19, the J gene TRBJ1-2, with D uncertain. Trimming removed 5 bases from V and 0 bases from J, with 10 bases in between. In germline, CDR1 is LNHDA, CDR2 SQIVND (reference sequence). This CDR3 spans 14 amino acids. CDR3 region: CASSADGANYGYTF. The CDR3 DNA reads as TGTGCCAGTAGTGCGGATGGAGCTAACTATGGCTACACCTTC.

For the CDR3, the DNA is TGTGCCAGCTCGGAGGGGAGCCTAGCGGGAGAGGTCGATGAGCAGTTCTTC. It yields the protein CASSEGSLAGEVDEQFF. This chain links TRBV18 with TRBJ2-1, with 10 bases lining up with TRBD2. The CDR3 runs to 17 residues. The germline V gene encodes CDR1 KGHSH and CDR2 LQKENI. After removal of 6 bases from V and 8 bases from J, the junction contained 16 bases not matched to a gene.

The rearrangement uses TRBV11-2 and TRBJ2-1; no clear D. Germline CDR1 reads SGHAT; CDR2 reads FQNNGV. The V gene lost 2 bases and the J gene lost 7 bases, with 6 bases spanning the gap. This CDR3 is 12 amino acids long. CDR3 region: CASSLQINEQFF. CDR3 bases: TGTGCCAGCAGCTTACAAATTAATGAGCAGTTCTTC.

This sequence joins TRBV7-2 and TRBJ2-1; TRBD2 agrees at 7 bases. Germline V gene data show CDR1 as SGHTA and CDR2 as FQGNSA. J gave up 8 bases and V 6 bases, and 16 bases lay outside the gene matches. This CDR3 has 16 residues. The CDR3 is CASSPARLAIGDEQFF. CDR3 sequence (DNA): TGTGCCAGCAGTCCAGCCAGACTAGCAATTGGCGATGAGCAGTTCTTC. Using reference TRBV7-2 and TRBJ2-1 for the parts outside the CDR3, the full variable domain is GAGVSQSPSNKVTEKGKDVELRCDPISGHTALYWYRQSLGQGLEFLIYFQGNSAPDKSGLPSDRFSAERTGGSVSTLTIQRTQQEDSAVYLCASSPARLAIGDEQFFGPGTRLTVL.

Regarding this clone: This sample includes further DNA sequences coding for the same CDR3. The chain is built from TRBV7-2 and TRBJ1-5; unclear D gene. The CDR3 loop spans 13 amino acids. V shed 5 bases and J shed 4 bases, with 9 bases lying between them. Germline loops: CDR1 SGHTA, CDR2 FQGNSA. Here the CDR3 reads CASSPRGNQPQHF. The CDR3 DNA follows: TGTGCCAGCAGCCCCCGGGGTAATCAGCCCCAGCATTTT.

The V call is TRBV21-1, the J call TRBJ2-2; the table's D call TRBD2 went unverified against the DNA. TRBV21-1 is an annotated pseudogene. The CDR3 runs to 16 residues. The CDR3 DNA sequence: TGTGCCAGCAGCAAAGCGCATCAAGGAGGGATCGGGGAGCTGTTTTTT. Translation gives CASSKAHQGGIGELFF.

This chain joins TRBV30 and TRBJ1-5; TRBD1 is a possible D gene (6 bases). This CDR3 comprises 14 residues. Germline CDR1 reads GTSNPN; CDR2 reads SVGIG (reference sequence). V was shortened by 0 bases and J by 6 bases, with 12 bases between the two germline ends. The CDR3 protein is CAWSVTGFGQPQHF. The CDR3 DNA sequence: TGTGCCTGGAGTGTTACAGGGTTCGGTCAGCCCCAGCATTTT.

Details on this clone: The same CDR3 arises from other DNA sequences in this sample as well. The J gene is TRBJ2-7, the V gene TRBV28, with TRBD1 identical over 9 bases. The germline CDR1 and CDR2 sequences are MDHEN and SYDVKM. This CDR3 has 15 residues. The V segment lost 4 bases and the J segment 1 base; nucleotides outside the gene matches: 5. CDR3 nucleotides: TGTGCCAGCAGTTCATCCGGGACAGGGTCCTACGAGCAGTACTTC. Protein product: CASSSSGTGSYEQYF.

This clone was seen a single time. In DNA, the CDR3 is TGTGCCAGCAGCCTCGGACAGGGGGCAAGTGGTCGCGAGCAGTACTTC. The encoded protein is CASSLGQGASGREQYF. The chain is built from TRBV11-3 and TRBJ2-5, with TRBD1 matching over 11 bases. The tail of the sequence fits TRBJ2-7 better, so the J call may be wrong. Germline CDR1 SGHNT, CDR2 YENEEA. The CDR3 extends over 16 amino acids.

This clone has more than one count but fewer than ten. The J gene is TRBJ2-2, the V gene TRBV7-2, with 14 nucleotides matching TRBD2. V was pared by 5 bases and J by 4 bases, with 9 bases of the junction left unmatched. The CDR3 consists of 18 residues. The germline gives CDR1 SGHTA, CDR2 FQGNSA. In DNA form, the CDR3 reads TGTGCCAGCAGCCGCCAGGGACTAGCGGGAGAGGTCACCGGGGAGCTGTTTTTT. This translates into CASSRQGLAGEVTGELFF.

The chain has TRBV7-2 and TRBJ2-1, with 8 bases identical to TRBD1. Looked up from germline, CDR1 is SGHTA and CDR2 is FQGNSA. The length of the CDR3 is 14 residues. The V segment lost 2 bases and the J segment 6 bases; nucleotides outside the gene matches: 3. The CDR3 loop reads CASSLRTGSNEQFF. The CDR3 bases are TGTGCCAGCAGCTTAAGGACAGGGTCCAATGAGCAGTTCTTC.

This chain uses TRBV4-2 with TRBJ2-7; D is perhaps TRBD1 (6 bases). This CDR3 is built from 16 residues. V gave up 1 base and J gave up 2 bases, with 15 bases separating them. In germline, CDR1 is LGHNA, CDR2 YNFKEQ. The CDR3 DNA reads TGTGCCAGCAGCCAAGCGCAGGGGCGAGTCACCTACGAGCAGTACTTC. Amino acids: CASSQAQGRVTYEQYF.

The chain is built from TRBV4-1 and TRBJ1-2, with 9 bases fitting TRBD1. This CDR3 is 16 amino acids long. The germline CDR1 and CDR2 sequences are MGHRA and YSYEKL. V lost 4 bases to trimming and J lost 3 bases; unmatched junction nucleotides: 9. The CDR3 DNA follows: TGCGCCAGCAGCCCATGGGACAGGGAAAGGGACTATGGCTACACCTTC. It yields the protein CASSPWDRERDYGYTF.